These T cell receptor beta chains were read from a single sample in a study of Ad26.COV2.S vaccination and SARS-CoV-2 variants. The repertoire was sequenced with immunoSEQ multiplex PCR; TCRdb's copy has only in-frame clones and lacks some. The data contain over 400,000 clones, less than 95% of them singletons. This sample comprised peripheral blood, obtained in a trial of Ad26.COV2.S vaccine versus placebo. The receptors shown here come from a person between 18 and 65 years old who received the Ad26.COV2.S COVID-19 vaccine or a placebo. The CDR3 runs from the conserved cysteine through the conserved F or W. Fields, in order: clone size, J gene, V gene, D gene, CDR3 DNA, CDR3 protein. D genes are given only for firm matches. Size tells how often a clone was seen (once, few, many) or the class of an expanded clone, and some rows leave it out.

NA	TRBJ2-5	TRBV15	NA	TGTGCCACCAGCACACTAGGGGGGGAGACCCAGTACTTC	CATSTLGGETQYF
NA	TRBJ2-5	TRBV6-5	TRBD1	TGTGCCAGCAGTTACCAACTGACAGGGGGGCAAGAGACCCAGTACTTC	CASSYQLTGGQETQYF
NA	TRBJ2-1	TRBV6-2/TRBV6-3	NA	TGTGCCAGCAGTTACTCGAAAGCCAGGGGAGGCCCCGATGAGCAGTTCTTC	CASSYSKARGGPDEQFF
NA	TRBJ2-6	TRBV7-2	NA	TGTGCCAGCAGGCCCGGTTGGGCGGCTGGTGGGGCCAACGTCCTGACTTTC	CASRPGWAAGGANVLTF
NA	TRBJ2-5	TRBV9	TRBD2	TGTGCCAGCAACAAAGACATAGGACTAGCGGCAGGCGAGACCCAGTACTTC	CASNKDIGLAAGETQYF
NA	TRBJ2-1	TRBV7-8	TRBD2	TGTGCCAGCAGTCTGCGGACTAGCGGGAGTGGGCCCTACAATGAGCAGTTCTTC	CASSLRTSGSGPYNEQFF
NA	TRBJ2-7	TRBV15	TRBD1	TGTGCCACCAGCAGATGGGGGACAGGGACCTACGAGCAGTACTTC	CATSRWGTGTYEQYF
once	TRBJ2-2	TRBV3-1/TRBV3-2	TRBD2	TGTGCCAGCAGGCAACCCCCCCGACACCCCGCGGGAGGATGGGCCGGGGAGCTGTTTTTT	CASRQPPRHPAGGWAGELFF
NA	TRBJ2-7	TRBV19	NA	TGTGCCAGTAGTATAGATCGGACAGAATACGAGCAGTACTTC	CASSIDRTEYEQYF
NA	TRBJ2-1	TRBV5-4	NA	TGTGCCAGCAGCAGACCGGTGGGGTCCTACAATGAGCAGTTCTTC	CASSRPVGSYNEQFF
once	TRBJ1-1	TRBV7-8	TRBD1	TGTGCCAGCAGCCCCCGCGCAGGGGGCAACACTGAAGCTTTCTTT	CASSPRAGGNTEAFF
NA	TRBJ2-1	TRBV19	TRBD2	TGTGCCACCAAGAAGCCGGGACTAGCGGCAGACAATGAGCAGTTCTTC	CATKKPGLAADNEQFF
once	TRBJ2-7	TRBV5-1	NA	TGCGCCAGCAGCCACGGAAGCTCCTACGAGCAGTACTTC	CASSHGSSYEQYF
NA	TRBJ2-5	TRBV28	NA	TGTGCCAGCAGTTCAGCGACTCCTTACAAAGAGACCCAGTACTTC	CASSSATPYKETQYF
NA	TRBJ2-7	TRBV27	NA	TGTGCCAGCAGTTTCACCCCGCCTCCTCGGGAGCAGTACTTC	CASSFTPPPREQYF
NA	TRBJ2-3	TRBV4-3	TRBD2	TGCGCCAGCAGCCAAGGGGGGGGAGATACGCAGTATTTT	CASSQGGGDTQYF
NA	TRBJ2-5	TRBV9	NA	TGTGCCAGCAGCGTGGACCAAAGCCCACGGGAGACCCAGTACTTC	CASSVDQSPRETQYF
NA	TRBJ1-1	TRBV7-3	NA	TGTGCCAGCAGCTTAGGAACAGCAGGGAACACTGAAGCTTTCTTT	CASSLGTAGNTEAFF
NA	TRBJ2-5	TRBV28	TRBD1	TGTGCCAGCAGTTTTCAAACCGGGACAGAAGAGACCCAGTACTTC	CASSFQTGTEETQYF
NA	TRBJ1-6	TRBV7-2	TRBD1	TGTGCCAGCAGCTTTACCTTCCGGGACAGATATAATTCACCCCTCCACTTT	CASSFTFRDRYNSPLHF
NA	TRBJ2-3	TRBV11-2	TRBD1	TGTGCCAGCAGCTCAAGACAGGGGAGCACAGATACGCAGTATTTT	CASSSRQGSTDTQYF
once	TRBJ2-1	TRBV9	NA	TGTGCCAGCAGCGTATCGGCTAGCTCTTACAATGAGCAGTTCTTC	CASSVSASSYNEQFF
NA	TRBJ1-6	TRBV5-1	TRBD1	TGCGCCAGCAGCTTGGGGACAGGGGTGGGTTCACCCCTCCACTTT	CASSLGTGVGSPLHF
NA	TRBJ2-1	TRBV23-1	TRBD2	TGCGCCAGCAGTCAAGGCGGGCAGGGAACTAGCGGGGAAGCTTACAATGAGCAGTTCTTC	CASSQGGQGTSGEAYNEQFF
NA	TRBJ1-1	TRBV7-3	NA	TGTGCCAGCAGCTTAACGAGGGGAAGCACTGAAGCTTTCTTT	CASSLTRGSTEAFF
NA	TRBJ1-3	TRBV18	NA	TGTGCCAGCTCTCTCCAGGGATCTGGAAACACCATATATTTT	CASSLQGSGNTIYF
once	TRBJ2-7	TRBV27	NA	TGTGCCAGCAGTCCCACAATTACCTACGAGCAGTACTTC	CASSPTITYEQYF
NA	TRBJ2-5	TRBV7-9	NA	TGTGCCAGCAGCCCTAGTGGCGGAGAAGAGACCCAGTACTTC	CASSPSGGEETQYF
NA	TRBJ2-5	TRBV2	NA	TGTGCCAGCACGGCTAGCCATGAGGAGACCCAGTACTTC	CASTASHEETQYF
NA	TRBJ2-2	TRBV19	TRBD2	TGTGCCAGTACCCCAAGCGGGATTGCGGGGGAGCTGTTTTTT	CASTPSGIAGELFF
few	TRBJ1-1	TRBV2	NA	TGTGCCACGGCGCTGGGAGGGAACACTGAAGCTTTCTTT	CATALGGNTEAFF
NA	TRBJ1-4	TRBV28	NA	TGTGCCAGCAGTGGAGGAGGAAATGAAAAACTGTTTTTT	CASSGGGNEKLFF
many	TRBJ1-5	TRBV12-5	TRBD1	TGTGCTAGTGGTTTGGCCACACTGGACAGGGAAGCCCAGCCCCAGCATTTT	CASGLATLDREAQPQHF
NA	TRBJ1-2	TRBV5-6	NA	TGTGCCAGCAGCAGGGACAACTATGGCTACACCTTC	CASSRDNYGYTF
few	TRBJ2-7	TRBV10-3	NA	TGTGCCATCAGTGAGGGAACAGCCCGGGGCGAGCAGTACTTC	CAISEGTARGEQYF
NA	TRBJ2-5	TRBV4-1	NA	TGCGCCAGCAGCCAAATAGGCCCCCCCATGGGAGAGACCCAGTACTTC	CASSQIGPPMGETQYF
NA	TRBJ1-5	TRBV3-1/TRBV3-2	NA	TGTGCCAGCAGCCAAACCGGGGGGGCACGGCAGCCCCAGCATTTT	CASSQTGGARQPQHF
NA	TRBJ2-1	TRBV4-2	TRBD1	TGTGCCAGCAGCCAAGAAGGGCCAGGGGGCTTAGGGAATGAGCAGTTCTTC	CASSQEGPGGLGNEQFF
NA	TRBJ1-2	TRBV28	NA	TGTGCCAGCAGTAGGGGCCGCGGGGGCTACACCTTC	CASSRGRGGYTF
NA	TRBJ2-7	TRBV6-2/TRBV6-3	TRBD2	TGTGCCAGCAGCCTAGCGGGAGGGAGGTCCTACGAGCAGTACTTC	CASSLAGGRSYEQYF
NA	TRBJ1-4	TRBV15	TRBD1	TGTGCCACCAGCAAATTTACCGGGACAGAGGATGAAAAACTGTTTTTT	CATSKFTGTEDEKLFF
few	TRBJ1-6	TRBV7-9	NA	TGTGCCAGCAGCGCCGAGGGTGGCGGATATAATTCACCCCTCCACTTT	CASSAEGGGYNSPLHF
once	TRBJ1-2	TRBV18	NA	TGTGCCAGCTCACCAGCCGGGGGTGGCTACACCTTC	CASSPAGGGYTF
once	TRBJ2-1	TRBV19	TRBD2	TGTGCCAGTGCGGTAGCGGGAGTCCCGGCCTACAATGAGCAGTTCTTC	CASAVAGVPAYNEQFF
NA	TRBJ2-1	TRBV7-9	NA	TGTGCCAGCAGCCCAGCAACCCGGCGGTTCTTC	CASSPATRRFF
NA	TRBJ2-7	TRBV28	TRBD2	TGTGCCAGCAGTTTATCGGGAGGAAACACCTACGAGCAGTACTTC	CASSLSGGNTYEQYF
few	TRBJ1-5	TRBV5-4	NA	TGTGCCAGCAGCTTGAGCGGGGGAAATCAGCCCCAGCATTTT	CASSLSGGNQPQHF
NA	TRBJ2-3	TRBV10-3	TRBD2	TGTGCCACCCGGACTAGCGGGGACACAGATACGCAGTATTTT	CATRTSGDTDTQYF
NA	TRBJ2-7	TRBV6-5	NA	TGTGCCAGCAGTTACCAACTAGCTTCCTACGAGCAGTACTTC	CASSYQLASYEQYF
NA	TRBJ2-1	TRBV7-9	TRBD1	TGTGCCAGCAGCACCAGGGACAGATTCAATGAGCAGTTCTTC	CASSTRDRFNEQFF
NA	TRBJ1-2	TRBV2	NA	TGTGCCAGCAGCATTGACGGCTACTATGGCTACACCTTC	CASSIDGYYGYTF
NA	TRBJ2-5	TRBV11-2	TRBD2	TGTGCCAGCAGCTCGGGACTAGCGGGGAACCAAGAGACCCAGTACTTC	CASSSGLAGNQETQYF
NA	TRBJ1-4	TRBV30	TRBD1	TGTGCCTGGGACAGGGGGAAAGAAAAACTGTTTTTT	CAWDRGKEKLFF